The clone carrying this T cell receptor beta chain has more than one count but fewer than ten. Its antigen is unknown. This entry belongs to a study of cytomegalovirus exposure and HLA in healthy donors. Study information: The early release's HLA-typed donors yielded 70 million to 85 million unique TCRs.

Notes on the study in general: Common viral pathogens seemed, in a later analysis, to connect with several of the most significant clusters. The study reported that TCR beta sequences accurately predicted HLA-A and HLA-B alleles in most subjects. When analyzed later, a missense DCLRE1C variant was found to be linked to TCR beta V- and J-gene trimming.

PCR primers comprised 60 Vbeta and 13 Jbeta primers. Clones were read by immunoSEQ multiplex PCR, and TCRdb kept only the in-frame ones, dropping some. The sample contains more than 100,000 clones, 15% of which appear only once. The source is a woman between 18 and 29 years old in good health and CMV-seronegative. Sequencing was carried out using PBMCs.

The CDR3 DNA reads as TGTGCCAGCACTACCCGGGACAGGGAGTACAATGAGCAGTTCTTC. Protein sequence: CASTTRDREYNEQFF. This chain connects TRBV28 to TRBJ2-1, with 9 nucleotides matching TRBD1. Unmatched junction bases numbered 8, after V lost 7 bases and J lost 4 bases. CDR3 size: 15 residues. CDR1 and CDR2 (germline): MDHEN, SYDVKM.